This TCR beta chain was obtained from a study of T-cell reconstitution after alpha-beta-depleted transplantation in children. The CDR3 sequence is 15 residues long. The germline V and J ends were trimmed by 4 bases and 2 bases, with 16 bases remaining between them. CDR1 is SGHDT and CDR2 is YYEEEE in the germline V gene. Construction of the TCRbeta library involved unique molecular identifiers. Via MiXCR, TCRdb re-called the PCR reads, giving one row per CDR3 protein. The data contain about 980,000 distinct CDR3 sequences, around 30% of them singletons. This clonotype was counted only a few times. Sequenced material: PBMCs, mostly from graft donor cells, taken 360 days after TCRalphabeta/CD19-depleted stem cell transplant. The clonotype originates from a boy under two years old who had a stem cell transplant for SCID, so the T cells may come from the graft donor. The J gene is TRBJ2-7, the V gene TRBV5-6, with a possible D match to TRBD2 (6 bases). The CDR3 DNA follows: TGTGCCAGCAGCAGCTCGGGAGACGTAACCTACGAGCAGTACTTC. This gives the protein CASSSSGDVTYEQYF.